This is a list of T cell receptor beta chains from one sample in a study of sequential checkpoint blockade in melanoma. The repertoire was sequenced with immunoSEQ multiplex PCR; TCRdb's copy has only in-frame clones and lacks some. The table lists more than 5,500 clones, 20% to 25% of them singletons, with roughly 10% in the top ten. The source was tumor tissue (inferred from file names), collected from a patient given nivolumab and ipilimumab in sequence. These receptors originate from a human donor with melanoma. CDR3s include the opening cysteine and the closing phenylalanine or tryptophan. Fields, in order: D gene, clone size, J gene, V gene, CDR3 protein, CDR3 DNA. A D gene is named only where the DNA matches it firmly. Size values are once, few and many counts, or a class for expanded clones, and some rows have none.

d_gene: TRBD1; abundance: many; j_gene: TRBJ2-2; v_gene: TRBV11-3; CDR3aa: CASSYSGQVNTGELFF; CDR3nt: TGTGCCAGCAGCTACTCGGGACAGGTTAACACCGGGGAGCTGTTTTTT
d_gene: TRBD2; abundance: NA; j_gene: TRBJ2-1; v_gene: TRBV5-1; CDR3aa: CASSVLAGTPGGEQFF; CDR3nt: TGCGCCAGCAGCGTGCTAGCGGGTACACCCGGCGGTGAGCAGTTCTTC
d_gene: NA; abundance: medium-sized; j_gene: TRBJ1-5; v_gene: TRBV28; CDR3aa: CASSLPRGPQHF; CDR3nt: TGTGCCAGCAGTTTGCCGAGGGGGCCCCAGCATTTT
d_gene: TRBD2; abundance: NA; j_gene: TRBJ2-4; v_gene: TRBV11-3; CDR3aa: CASSPPSGLAKNIQYF; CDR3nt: TGTGCCAGCAGCCCCCCTAGCGGCCTAGCCAAAAACATTCAGTACTTC
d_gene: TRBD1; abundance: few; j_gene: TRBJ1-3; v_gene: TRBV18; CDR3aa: CASSPLDRGRNTIYF; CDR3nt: TGTGCCAGCTCACCTCTGGACAGGGGGCGAAACACCATATATTTT
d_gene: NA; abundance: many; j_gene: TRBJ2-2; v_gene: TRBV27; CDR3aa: CASSLRGTGRTGELFF; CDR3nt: TGTGCCAGCAGTTTAAGGGGTACAGGGAGGACCGGGGAGCTGTTTTTT
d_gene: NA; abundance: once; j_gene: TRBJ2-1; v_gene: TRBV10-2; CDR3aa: CASSEGWEVGNEQFF; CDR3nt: TGCGCCAGCAGTGAAGGGTGGGAGGTTGGCAATGAGCAGTTCTTC
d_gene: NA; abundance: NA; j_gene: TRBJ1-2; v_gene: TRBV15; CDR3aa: CATSRQVAANYGYTF; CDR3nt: TGTGCCACCAGCAGACAGGTGGCGGCTAACTATGGCTACACCTTC
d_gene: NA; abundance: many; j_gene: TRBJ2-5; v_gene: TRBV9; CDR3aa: CASSVGMVETQYF; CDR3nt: TGTGCCAGCAGCGTAGGAATGGTAGAGACCCAGTACTTC
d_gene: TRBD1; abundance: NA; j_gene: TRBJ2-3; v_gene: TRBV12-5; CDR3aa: CASAFSWGQGLTTSTDTQYF; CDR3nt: TGTGCTAGTGCCTTCTCGTGGGGACAGGGATTAACGACTAGCACAGATACGCAGTATTTT
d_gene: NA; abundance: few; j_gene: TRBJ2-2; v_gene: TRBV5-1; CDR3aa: CASSFGLRTGELFF; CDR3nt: TGCGCCAGCAGCTTCGGGCTGCGGACCGGGGAGCTGTTTTTT
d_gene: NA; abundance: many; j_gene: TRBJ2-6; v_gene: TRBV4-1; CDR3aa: CASSQVLGTAASGANVLTF; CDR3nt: TGCGCCAGCAGCCAAGTCTTGGGGACCGCCGCTTCTGGGGCCAACGTCCTGACTTTC
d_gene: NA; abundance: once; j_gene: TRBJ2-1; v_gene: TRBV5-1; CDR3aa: CASSTKLILDEQFF; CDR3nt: TGCGCCAGCAGCACAAAACTCATTTTGGATGAGCAGTTCTTC
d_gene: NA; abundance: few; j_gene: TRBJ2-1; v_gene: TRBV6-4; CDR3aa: CASSEEVRHGNEQFF; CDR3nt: TGTGCCAGCAGTGAAGAAGTTAGGCACGGCAATGAGCAGTTCTTC
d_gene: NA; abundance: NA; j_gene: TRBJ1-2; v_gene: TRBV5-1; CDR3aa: CASTETLGENGYTF; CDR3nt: TGCGCCAGCACGGAAACGTTAGGGGAGAATGGCTACACCTTC
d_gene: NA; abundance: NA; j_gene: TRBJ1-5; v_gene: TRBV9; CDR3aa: CASSVDFDQPQHF; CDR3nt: TGTGCCAGCAGCGTAGATTTTGATCAGCCCCAGCATTTT
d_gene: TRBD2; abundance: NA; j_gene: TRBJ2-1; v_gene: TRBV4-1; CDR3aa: CASSRGAGGSSYNEQFF; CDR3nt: TGCGCCAGCAGCCGAGGGGCGGGAGGGAGCTCCTACAATGAGCAGTTCTTC
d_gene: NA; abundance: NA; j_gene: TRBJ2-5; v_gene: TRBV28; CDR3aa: CASVKQGSAETQYF; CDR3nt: TGTGCCAGCGTGAAACAGGGTTCGGCAGAGACCCAGTACTTC
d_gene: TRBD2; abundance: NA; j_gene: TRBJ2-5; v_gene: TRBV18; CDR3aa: CASSRASGRQETQYF; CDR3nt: TGTGCCAGCTCCAGAGCTAGCGGTCGCCAAGAGACCCAGTACTTC
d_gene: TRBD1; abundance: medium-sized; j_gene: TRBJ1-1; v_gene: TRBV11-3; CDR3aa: CASSRLVAGGTEAFF; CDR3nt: TGTGCCAGCAGTCGACTCGTGGCAGGGGGCACTGAAGCTTTCTTT
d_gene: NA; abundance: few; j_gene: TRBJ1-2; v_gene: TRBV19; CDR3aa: CASSFRRIPTNYGYTF; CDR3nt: TGTGCCAGTAGTTTTCGGCGGATACCTACTAACTATGGCTACACCTTC
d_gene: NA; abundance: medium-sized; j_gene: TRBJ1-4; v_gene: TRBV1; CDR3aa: CTSSQDHACCEKLFF; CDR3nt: TGCACCAGCAGCCAAGATCATGCGTGTTGTGAAAAACTGTTTTTT
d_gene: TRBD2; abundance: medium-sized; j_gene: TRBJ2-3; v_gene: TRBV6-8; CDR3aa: CASSLSGREVTDTQYF; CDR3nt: TGTGCCAGCAGTTTATCGGGGCGGGAGGTCACAGATACGCAGTATTTT
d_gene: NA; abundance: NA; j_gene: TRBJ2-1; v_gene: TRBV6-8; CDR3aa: CASSYGDRAYNEQFF; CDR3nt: TGTGCCAGCAGTTATGGGGACCGAGCCTACAATGAGCAGTTCTTC
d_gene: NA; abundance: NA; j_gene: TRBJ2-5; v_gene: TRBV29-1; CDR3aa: CSVDVGWEETQYF; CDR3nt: TGCAGCGTTGATGTTGGCTGGGAAGAGACCCAGTACTTC
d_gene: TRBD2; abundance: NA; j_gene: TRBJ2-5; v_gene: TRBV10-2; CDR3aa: CASSPLAGPAQETQYF; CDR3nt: TGCGCCAGCAGTCCTCTAGCGGGCCCAGCCCAAGAGACCCAGTACTTC